This is a list of T cell receptor beta chains from one sample in a study of cytomegalovirus exposure and HLA in healthy donors. Clones were read by immunoSEQ multiplex PCR, and TCRdb kept only the in-frame ones, dropping some. The repertoire holds some 120,000 clones, with under 80% as singletons. The sample taken for sequencing was PBMCs. Receptors were obtained from a middle-aged man in good health and CMV-seropositive. CDR3s include the opening cysteine and the closing phenylalanine or tryptophan. The D gene is left open where the match is weak. Some rows mark clone size as missing; the rest say once, few, many or name a class of expanded clone.

- TRBJ2-3 - TRBV6-4 CASGELGSDTQYF TGTGCCAGCGGGGAGTTAGGATCAGATACGCAGTATTTT
- TRBJ1-1 - TRBV19 CASSPTQNTEAFF TGTGCCAGTAGCCCTACTCAGAACACTGAAGCTTTCTTT
- TRBJ2-2 - TRBV29-1 CSVGVDTNTGELFF TGCAGCGTTGGTGTGGACACGAACACCGGGGAGCTGTTTTTT
- TRBJ2-1 - TRBV14 CASSQERVGNEQFF TGTGCCAGCAGCCAAGAGAGGGTGGGGAATGAGCAGTTCTTC
TRBD1 TRBJ1-4 - TRBV5-4 CASSQKTGTGTEKLFF TGTGCCAGCAGTCAAAAAACCGGGACAGGGACTGAAAAACTGTTTTTT
- TRBJ1-2 - TRBV11-2 CASSLGPGRDYGYTF TGTGCCAGCAGCTTAGGGCCAGGGAGGGACTATGGCTACACCTTC
- TRBJ2-7 - TRBV27 CASSLGQGSYEQYF TGTGCCAGCAGTTTGGGGCAGGGCTCCTACGAGCAGTACTTC
TRBD1 TRBJ1-2 - TRBV4-2 CASSRPGQGHTNYGYTF TGTGCCAGCAGCCGCCCGGGACAGGGCCATACTAACTATGGCTACACCTTC
- TRBJ1-1 - TRBV6-6 CASSLTGLGTEAFF TGTGCCAGCAGCCTAACAGGGCTTGGAACTGAAGCTTTCTTT
- TRBJ1-5 few TRBV19 CASSIGSGNQPQHF TGTGCCAGTAGTATAGGAAGCGGCAATCAGCCCCAGCATTTT
TRBD2 TRBJ2-4 - TRBV19 CASSTLAGVAKNIQYF TGTGCCAGTAGTACTCTAGCGGGAGTAGCCAAAAACATTCAGTACTTC
TRBD2 TRBJ2-7 - TRBV27 CASSLGLAGLYEQYF TGTGCCAGCAGTCTGGGACTAGCGGGTTTATACGAGCAGTACTTC
- TRBJ2-7 - TRBV15 CATSPGHRYEQYF TGTGCCACCAGCCCTGGACACCGCTACGAGCAGTACTTC
- TRBJ1-1 few TRBV9 CASSLGGANTEAFF TGTGCCAGCAGCCTGGGGGGAGCGAACACTGAAGCTTTCTTT
- TRBJ2-2 - TRBV6-4 CASTDTNTGELFF TGTGCCAGCACCGACACCAACACCGGGGAGCTGTTTTTT
- TRBJ1-2 - TRBV6-6 CASSYIGDYGYTF TGTGCCAGCAGTTACATAGGGGACTATGGCTACACCTTC
- TRBJ2-3 - TRBV5-1 CASSVGDLRADTQYF TGCGCCAGCAGCGTGGGGGACTTAAGGGCAGATACGCAGTATTTT
- TRBJ1-5 - TRBV4-1 CASSQDRPGGNQPQHF TGCGCCAGCAGCCAAGATAGGCCGGGAGGCAATCAGCCCCAGCATTTT
- TRBJ2-5 - TRBV19 CASSPWRNPAETQYF TGTGCCAGTAGTCCCTGGAGGAACCCGGCGGAGACCCAGTACTTC
- TRBJ2-2 - TRBV15 CATSRDLYRDRPGELFF TGTGCCACCAGCAGAGATCTTTACAGGGATCGTCCGGGGGAGCTGTTTTTT
- TRBJ1-1 - TRBV9 CASSVAGWDTEAFF TGTGCCAGCAGCGTAGCCGGGTGGGACACTGAAGCTTTCTTT
TRBD2 TRBJ2-5 - TRBV5-1 CASGSRGGAETQYF TGCGCCAGCGGGTCGAGGGGAGGGGCAGAGACCCAGTACTTC
TRBD2 TRBJ2-1 - TRBV19 CASSIGGASGGYNEQFF TGTGCCAGTAGTATAGGCGGGGCTAGCGGGGGGTACAATGAGCAGTTCTTC
- TRBJ1-1 - TRBV19 CATQGVENTEAFF TGTGCCACTCAAGGGGTGGAGAACACTGAAGCTTTCTTT
- TRBJ1-1 - TRBV4-1 CASSVGQLNTEAFF TGCGCCAGCAGCGTCGGACAATTGAACACTGAAGCTTTCTTT
- TRBJ1-5 - TRBV15 CATSRAGSGNQPQHF TGTGCCACCAGCAGAGCGGGTTCGGGCAATCAGCCCCAGCATTTT
TRBD1 TRBJ2-3 - TRBV11-2 CASSFRQGFDTQYF TGTGCCAGCAGCTTCCGACAGGGATTCGATACGCAGTATTTT
TRBD1 TRBJ1-1 - TRBV5-1 CASSRPEQGANTEAFF TGCGCCAGCAGCCGACCTGAACAGGGGGCCAACACTGAAGCTTTCTTT
- TRBJ1-1 once TRBV30 CAWSGSMGRAFF TGTGCCTGGAGTGGATCTATGGGGAGAGCTTTCTTT
TRBD1 TRBJ1-4 few TRBV5-1 CASSGDSATNEKLFF TGCGCCAGCAGCGGGGACAGCGCAACTAATGAAAAACTGTTTTTT
- TRBJ1-5 - TRBV13 CASSLAGGNQPQHF TGTGCCAGCAGCTTGGCCGGGGGAAATCAGCCCCAGCATTTT
TRBD1 TRBJ1-2 - TRBV25-1 CASSDGTGGDYGYTF TGTGCCAGCAGTGACGGGACAGGGGGAGACTATGGCTACACCTTC
- TRBJ2-3 few TRBV19 CASSQMSTDTQYF TGTGCCAGTAGCCAGATGAGCACAGATACGCAGTATTTT
- TRBJ2-7 - TRBV7-9 CASSLEGIRQYF TGTGCCAGCAGCTTAGAGGGGATTAGGCAGTACTTC
TRBD1 TRBJ1-5 few TRBV28 CASRPPGQGRGNQPQHF TGTGCCAGCAGGCCACCGGGACAGGGTAGGGGCAATCAGCCCCAGCATTTT
- TRBJ1-4 - TRBV7-2 CASRATRQAEKLFF TGTGCCAGCAGGGCCACCCGACAGGCTGAAAAACTGTTTTTT
TRBD1 TRBJ2-7 few TRBV15 CATSRAQTGAGYEQYF TGTGCCACCAGCAGAGCCCAGACAGGGGCCGGCTACGAGCAGTACTTC
TRBD2 TRBJ2-5 - TRBV9 CASSVDPGGTQYF TGTGCCAGCAGCGTAGACCCGGGAGGGACCCAGTACTTC
TRBD2 TRBJ2-2 - TRBV4-3 CASSRLGTSGGSTGELFF TGCGCCAGCAGCCGGCTTGGGACTAGCGGAGGAAGCACCGGGGAGCTGTTTTTT
TRBD1 TRBJ2-5 - TRBV29-1 CSVWTGGYGETQYF TGCAGCGTTTGGACAGGGGGCTATGGAGAGACCCAGTACTTC
TRBD2 TRBJ2-2 few TRBV10-3 CATRTSGNTGELFF TGTGCCACCCGGACTAGCGGGAACACCGGGGAGCTGTTTTTT
- TRBJ2-3 - TRBV27 CASSTAGYTDTQYF TGTGCCAGCAGTACGGCGGGGTACACAGATACGCAGTATTTT
- TRBJ2-7 - TRBV7-2 CASSADRRSSYEQYF TGTGCCAGCAGCGCCGACAGGAGGAGCTCCTACGAGCAGTACTTC
- TRBJ2-1 - TRBV7-3 CASSLSQGSYNEQFF TGTGCCAGCAGCTTAAGTCAGGGCTCCTACAATGAGCAGTTCTTC
- TRBJ1-4 - TRBV11-2 CASSLDWGANEKLFF TGTGCCAGCAGCTTAGACTGGGGGGCTAATGAAAAACTGTTTTTT
- TRBJ2-7 - TRBV5-8 CASSATLLRGPSEQYF TGTGCCAGCAGCGCGACCCTCCTGCGGGGCCCCAGCGAGCAGTACTTC
- TRBJ1-3 - TRBV4-2 CASSRDSAVSGNTIYF TGTGCCAGCAGCCGAGACAGCGCTGTAAGTGGAAACACCATATATTTT
TRBD1 TRBJ2-2 few TRBV19 CASTNQRSGTGGQGTGELFF TGTGCCAGTACAAACCAGCGGTCGGGGACAGGGGGCCAGGGCACCGGGGAGCTGTTTTTT
- TRBJ2-2 - TRBV5-1 CASSFTADTGELFF TGCGCCAGCAGCTTTACAGCCGACACCGGGGAGCTGTTTTTT
TRBD2 TRBJ2-7 - TRBV5-1 CASSLYASGGGQYF TGCGCCAGCAGCTTGTATGCTAGCGGAGGCGGGCAGTACTTC
TRBD2 TRBJ2-7 - TRBV6-6 CASSSGGTISEQYF TGTGCCAGCAGTAGCGGGGGGACGATCTCCGAGCAGTACTTC
- TRBJ1-4 - TRBV11-2 CASAGGTNEKLFF TGTGCCAGCGCCGGGGGGACAAATGAAAAACTGTTTTTT
TRBD1 TRBJ1-2 - TRBV9 CASSAKLDRVNYGYTF TGTGCCAGCAGCGCTAAACTGGACAGGGTAAACTATGGCTACACCTTC
- TRBJ1-4 - TRBV13 CASSLGQTPEKLFF TGTGCCAGCAGCCTCGGACAGACCCCTGAAAAACTGTTTTTT
TRBD2 TRBJ2-7 - TRBV6-4 CASSMGGSNEQYF TGTGCCAGCAGTATGGGCGGGAGCAACGAGCAGTACTTC